This T cell receptor (beta chain) was obtained from a study of blood T cell repertoires in COVID-19. Study-level information: Spain, Italy and the United States supplied samples that represented acute and convalescent COVID-19. The cDNA or gDNA used as material had been derived from T cells, B-cell-depleted T cells, or PBMCs.

V dropped 0 bases and J dropped 5 bases, with 8 bases sitting between them. The length of the CDR3 is 13 residues. Germline V gives CDR1 SGHNT, CDR2 YYREEE (reference sequence). Original processing notes: The authors estimated nucleated cell counts from reference gene primer amplification. This table comes from immunoSEQ multiplex PCR, and its TCRdb copy is limited to in-frame clones, with some not included. V, J and clone size are taken as reported in that table, and D and trimming were inferred from the DNA itself. The table includes about 110,000 clones, about two thirds detected once. The source is a human donor with acute or convalescent COVID-19. The donor label of this sample is uncertain. This chain uses TRBV5-4 with TRBJ2-5, with no clear D. The sequenced sample was peripheral blood. The CDR3: CASSLVLGETQYF. The CDR3 bases are TGTGCCAGCAGCTTGGTCCTCGGGGAGACCCAGTACTTC.